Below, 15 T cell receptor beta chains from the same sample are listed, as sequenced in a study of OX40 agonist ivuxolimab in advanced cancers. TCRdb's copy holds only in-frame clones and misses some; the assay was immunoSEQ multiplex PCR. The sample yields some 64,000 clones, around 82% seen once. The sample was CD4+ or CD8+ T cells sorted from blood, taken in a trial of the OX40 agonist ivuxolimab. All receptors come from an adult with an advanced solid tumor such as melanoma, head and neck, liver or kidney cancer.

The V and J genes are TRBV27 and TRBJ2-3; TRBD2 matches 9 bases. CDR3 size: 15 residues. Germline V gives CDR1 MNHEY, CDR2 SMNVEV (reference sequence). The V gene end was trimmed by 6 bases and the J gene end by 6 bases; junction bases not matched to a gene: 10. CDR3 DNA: TGTGCCAGCAGCCCGCGGGAGGGGAGTACGGATACGCAGTATTTT. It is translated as CASSPREGSTDTQYF.

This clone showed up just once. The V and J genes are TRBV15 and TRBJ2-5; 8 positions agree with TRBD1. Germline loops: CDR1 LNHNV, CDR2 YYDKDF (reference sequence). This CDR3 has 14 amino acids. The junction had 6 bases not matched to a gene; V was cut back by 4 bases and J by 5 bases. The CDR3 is CATSMQDRVETQYF. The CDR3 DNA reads TGTGCCACCAGCATGCAGGACAGGGTGGAGACCCAGTACTTC.

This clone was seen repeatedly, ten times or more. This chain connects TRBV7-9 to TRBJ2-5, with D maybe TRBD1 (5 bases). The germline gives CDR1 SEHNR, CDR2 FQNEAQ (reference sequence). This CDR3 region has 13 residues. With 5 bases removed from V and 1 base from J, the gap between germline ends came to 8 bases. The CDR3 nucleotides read TGTGCCAGCAGCGCAGGGTCCCAAGAGACCCAGTACTTC. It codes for CASSAGSQETQYF.

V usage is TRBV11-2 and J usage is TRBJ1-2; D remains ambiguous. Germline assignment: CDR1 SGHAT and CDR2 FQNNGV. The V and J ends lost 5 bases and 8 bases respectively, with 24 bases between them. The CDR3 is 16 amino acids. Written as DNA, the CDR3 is TGTGCCAGCAGCCACATTCCCCATGAAGGGAGTTCGGGCTACACCTTC. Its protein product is CASSHIPHEGSSGYTF.

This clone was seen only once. The CDR3 spells CASSFEGASYNEQFF. CDR3 DNA sequence: TGTGCCAGCAGCTTTGAGGGGGCGTCCTACAATGAGCAGTTCTTC. The chain combines TRBV5-6 with TRBJ2-1; 7 nucleotides line up with TRBD1. Trimming at V came to 2 bases and at J to 1 base, leaving 3 bases not matched to a gene. There are 15 residues in the CDR3. Germline V gene lookup returns CDR1 SGHDT and CDR2 YYEEEE. Filled out from reference TRBV5-6 and TRBJ2-1, the complete variable domain reads DAGVTQSPTHLIKTRGQQVTLRCSPKSGHDTVSWYQQALGQGPQFIFQYYEEEERQRGNFPDRFSGHQFPNYSSELNVNALLLGDSALYLCASSFEGASYNEQFFGPGTRLTVL.

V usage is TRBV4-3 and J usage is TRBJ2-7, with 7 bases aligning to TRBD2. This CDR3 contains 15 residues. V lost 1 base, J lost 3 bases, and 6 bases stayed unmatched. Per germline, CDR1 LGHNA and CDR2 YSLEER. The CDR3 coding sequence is TGCGCCAGCAGCCAAGGACGGGCGGGGGTCTACGAGCAGTACTTC. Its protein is CASSQGRAGVYEQYF.

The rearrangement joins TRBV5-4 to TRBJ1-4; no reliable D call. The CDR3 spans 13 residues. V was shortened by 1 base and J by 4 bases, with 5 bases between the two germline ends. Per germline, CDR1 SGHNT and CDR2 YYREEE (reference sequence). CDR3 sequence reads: CASSLRGNEKLFF. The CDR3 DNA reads TGTGCCAGCAGCTTGCGGGGTAATGAAAAACTGTTTTTT.

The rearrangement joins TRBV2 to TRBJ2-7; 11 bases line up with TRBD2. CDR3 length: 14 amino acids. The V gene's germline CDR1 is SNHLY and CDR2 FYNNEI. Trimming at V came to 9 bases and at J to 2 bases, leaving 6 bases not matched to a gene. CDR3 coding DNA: TGTGCCAGTATCGGGACTAGCGGAACCTACGAGCAGTACTTC. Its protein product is CASIGTSGTYEQYF.

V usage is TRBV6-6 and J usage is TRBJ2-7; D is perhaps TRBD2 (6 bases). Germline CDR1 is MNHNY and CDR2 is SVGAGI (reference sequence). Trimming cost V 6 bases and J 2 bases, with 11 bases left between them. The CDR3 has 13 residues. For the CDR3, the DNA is TGTGCCAGCAGGAGCGGGCGGGCCTACGAGCAGTACTTC. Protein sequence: CASRSGRAYEQYF.

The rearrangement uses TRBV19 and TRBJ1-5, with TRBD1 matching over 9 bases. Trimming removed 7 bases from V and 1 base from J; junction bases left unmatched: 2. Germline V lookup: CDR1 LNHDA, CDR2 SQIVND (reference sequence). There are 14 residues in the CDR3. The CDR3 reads CASNRGRSNQPQHF. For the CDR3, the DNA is TGTGCCAGTAACAGGGGGCGAAGCAATCAGCCCCAGCATTTT.

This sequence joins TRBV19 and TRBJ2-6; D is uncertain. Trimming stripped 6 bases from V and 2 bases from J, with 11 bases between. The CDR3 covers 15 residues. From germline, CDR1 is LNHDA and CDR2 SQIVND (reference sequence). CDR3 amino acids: CASSPTWTGANVLTF. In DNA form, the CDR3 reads TGTGCCAGTAGCCCCACATGGACTGGGGCCAACGTCCTGACTTTC. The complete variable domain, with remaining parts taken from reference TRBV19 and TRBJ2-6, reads DGGITQSPKYLFRKEGQNVTLSCEQNLNHDAMYWYRQDPGQGLRLIYYSQIVNDFQKGDIAEGYSVSREKKESFPLTVTSAQKNPTAFYLCASSPTWTGANVLTFGAGSRLTVL.

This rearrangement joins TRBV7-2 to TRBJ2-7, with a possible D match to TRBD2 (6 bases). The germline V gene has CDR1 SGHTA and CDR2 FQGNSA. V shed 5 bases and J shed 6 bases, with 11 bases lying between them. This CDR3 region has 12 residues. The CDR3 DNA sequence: TGTGCCAGCAGCCTTACTAGCTCCGAGCAGTACTTC. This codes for CASSLTSSEQYF.

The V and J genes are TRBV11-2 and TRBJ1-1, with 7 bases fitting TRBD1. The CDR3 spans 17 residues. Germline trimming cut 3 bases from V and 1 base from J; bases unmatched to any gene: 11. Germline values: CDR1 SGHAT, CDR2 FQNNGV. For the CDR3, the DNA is TGTGCCAGCAGCTTCCCCCCAGGGGGGAGCGAGAACACTGAAGCTTTCTTT. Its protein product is CASSFPPGGSENTEAFF.

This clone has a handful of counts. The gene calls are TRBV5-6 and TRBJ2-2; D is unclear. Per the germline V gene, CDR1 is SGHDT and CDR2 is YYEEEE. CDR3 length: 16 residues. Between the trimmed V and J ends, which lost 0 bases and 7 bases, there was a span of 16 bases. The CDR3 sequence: CASSLANGEGDGELFF. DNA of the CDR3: TGTGCCAGCAGCTTGGCCAATGGGGAAGGAGACGGGGAGCTGTTTTTT.

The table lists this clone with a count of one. Here the CDR3 reads CASSLGGLDQPQHF. DNA for the CDR3: TGTGCCAGCAGCTTAGGGGGCTTGGATCAGCCCCAGCATTTT. The chain recombines TRBV7-2 with TRBJ1-5; maybe TRBD1 (5 bases). The germline V gene encodes CDR1 SGHTA and CDR2 FQGNSA. The germline V and J ends were trimmed by 1 base and 5 bases, with 9 bases remaining between them. This CDR3 region has 14 residues.